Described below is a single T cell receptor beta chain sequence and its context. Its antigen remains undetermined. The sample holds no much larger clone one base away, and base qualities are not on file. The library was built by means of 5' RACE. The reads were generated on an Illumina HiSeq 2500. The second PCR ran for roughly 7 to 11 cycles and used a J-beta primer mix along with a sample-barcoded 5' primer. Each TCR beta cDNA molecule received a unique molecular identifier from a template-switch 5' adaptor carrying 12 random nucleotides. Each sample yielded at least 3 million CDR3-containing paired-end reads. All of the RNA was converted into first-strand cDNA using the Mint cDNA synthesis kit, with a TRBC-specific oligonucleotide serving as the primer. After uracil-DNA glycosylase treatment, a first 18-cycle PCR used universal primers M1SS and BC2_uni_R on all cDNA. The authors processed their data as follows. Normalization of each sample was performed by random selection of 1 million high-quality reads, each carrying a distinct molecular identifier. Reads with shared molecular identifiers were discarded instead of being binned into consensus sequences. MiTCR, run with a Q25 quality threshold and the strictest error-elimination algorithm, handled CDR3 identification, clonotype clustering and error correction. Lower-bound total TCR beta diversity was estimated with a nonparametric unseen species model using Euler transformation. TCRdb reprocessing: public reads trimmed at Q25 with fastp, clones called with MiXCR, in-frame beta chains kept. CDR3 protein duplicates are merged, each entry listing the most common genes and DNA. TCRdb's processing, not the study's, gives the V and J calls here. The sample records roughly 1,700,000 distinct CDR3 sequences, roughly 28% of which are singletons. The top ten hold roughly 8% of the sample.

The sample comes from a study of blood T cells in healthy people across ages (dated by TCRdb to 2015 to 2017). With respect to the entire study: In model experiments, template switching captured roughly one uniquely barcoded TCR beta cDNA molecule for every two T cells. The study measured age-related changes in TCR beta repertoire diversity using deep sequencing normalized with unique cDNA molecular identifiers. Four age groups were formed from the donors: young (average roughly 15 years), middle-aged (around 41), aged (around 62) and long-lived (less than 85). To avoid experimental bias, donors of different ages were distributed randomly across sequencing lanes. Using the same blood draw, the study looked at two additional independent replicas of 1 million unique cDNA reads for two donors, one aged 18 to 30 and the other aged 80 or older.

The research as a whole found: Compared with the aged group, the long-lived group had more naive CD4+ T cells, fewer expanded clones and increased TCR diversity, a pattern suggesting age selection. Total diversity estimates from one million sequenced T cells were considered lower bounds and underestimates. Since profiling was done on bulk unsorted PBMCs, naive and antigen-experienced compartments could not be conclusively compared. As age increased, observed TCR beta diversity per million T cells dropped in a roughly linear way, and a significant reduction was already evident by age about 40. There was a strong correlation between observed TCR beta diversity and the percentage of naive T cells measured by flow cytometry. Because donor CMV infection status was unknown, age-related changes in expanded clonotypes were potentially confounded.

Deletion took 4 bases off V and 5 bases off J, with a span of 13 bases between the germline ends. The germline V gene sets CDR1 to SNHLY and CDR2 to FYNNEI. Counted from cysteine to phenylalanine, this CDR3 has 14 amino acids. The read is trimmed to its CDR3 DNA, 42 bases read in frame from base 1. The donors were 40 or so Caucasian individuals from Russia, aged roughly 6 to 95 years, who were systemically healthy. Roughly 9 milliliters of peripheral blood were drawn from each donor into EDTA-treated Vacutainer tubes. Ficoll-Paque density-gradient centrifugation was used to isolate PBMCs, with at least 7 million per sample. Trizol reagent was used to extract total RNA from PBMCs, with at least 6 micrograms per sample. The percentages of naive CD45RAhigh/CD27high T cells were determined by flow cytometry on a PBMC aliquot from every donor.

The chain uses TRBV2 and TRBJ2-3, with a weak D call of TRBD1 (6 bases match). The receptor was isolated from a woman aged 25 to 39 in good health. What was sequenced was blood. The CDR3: CASSGPWGQDTQYF. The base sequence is TGTGCCAGCAGTGGGCCCTGGGGGCAAGATACGCAGTATTTT. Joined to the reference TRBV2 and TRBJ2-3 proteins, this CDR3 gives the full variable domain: EPEVTQTPSHQVTQMGQEVILRCVPISNHLYFYWYRQILGQKVEFLVSFYNNEISEKSEIFDDQFSVERPDGSNFTLKIRSTKLEDSAMYFCASSGPWGQDTQYFGPGTRLTVL.